These 26 T cell receptor beta chains originate from one sample sequenced in a study of T-cell reconstitution after alpha-beta-depleted transplantation in children. This sample's TCRbeta library carried unique molecular identifier barcodes. Using its own MiXCR run on the PCR reads, TCRdb lists one record per CDR3 protein. The sample lists approximately 70,000 distinct CDR3 sequences; 4% to 5% were seen once. The specimen comprised PBMCs, mostly from graft donor cells, sampled 180 days after TCRalphabeta/CD19-depleted stem cell transplant. These receptors came from a boy under two years old who had a stem cell transplant for acute myeloid leukemia, so the T cells may come from the graft donor.

Ten or more counts support this clonotype. This sequence joins TRBV12-3 or TRBV12-4 and TRBJ2-6; tentative D call: TRBD1 (5 bases). V lost 3 bases and J lost 4, with 13 bases in between. This CDR3 has 16 residues. CDR3 DNA: TGTGCCAGCAGTTTCCAGGGCTTCAGGGGGGCCAACGTCCTGACTTTC. Translation gives CASSFQGFRGANVLTF.

In its sample, this clonotype was seen many times. The chain recombines TRBV20-1 with TRBJ2-5; D is ambiguous. The CDR3 consists of 12 residues. With 6 bases removed from V and 5 bases from J, the gap between germline ends came to 13 bases. Germline values: CDR1 DFQATT, CDR2 SNEGSKA (reference sequence). Here the CDR3 reads CSASARAETQYF. In DNA form, the CDR3 reads TGCAGTGCCAGTGCTAGAGCGGAGACCCAGTACTTC.

In its sample, this clonotype was seen many times. CDR3 sequence reads: CASSHRERSSGNTIYF. CDR3 coding DNA: TGTGCCAGCAGCCACAGGGAGCGGAGCTCTGGAAACACCATATATTTT. The V gene is TRBV3-1, the J gene TRBJ1-3, with D possibly matching TRBD1 (5 bases). The CDR3 has 16 residues. Germline CDR1 LGHDT, CDR2 YNNKEL (reference sequence). Trimming cost V 3 bases and J 0 bases, with 12 bases left between them. The whole variable domain, filled in from reference TRBV3-1 and TRBJ1-3, reads DTAVSQTPKYLVTQMGNDKSIKCEQNLGHDTMYWYKQDSKKFLKIMFSYNNKELIINETVPNRFSPKSPDKAHLNLHINSLELGDSAVYFCASSHRERSSGNTIYFGEGSWLTVV.

This clonotype was counted ten times or more. V and J are TRBV5-1 and TRBJ1-3, with TRBD1 as a possible D gene (5 bases). CDR3 length: 16 residues. The V gene lost 0 bases and the J gene lost 3 bases, with 13 bases spanning the gap. Germline-derived CDR1 and CDR2 are SGHRS and YFSETQ. CDR3 amino acids: CASSLGRDGLGNTIYF. In DNA, the CDR3 is TGCGCCAGCAGCTTGGGGAGGGACGGACTTGGAAACACCATATATTTT.

This clonotype was found many times. The gene calls are TRBV12-3 or TRBV12-4 and TRBJ2-3, with 11 nucleotides matching TRBD2. CDR3 length equals 12 residues. J was trimmed by 10 bases and V by 5 bases; bases with no gene match: 2. CDR3 residues: CASSPLAGAQYF. The CDR3 coding sequence is TGTGCCAGCAGTCCACTAGCGGGGGCGCAGTATTTT.

This clonotype was seen repeatedly, ten times or more. The rearrangement joins TRBV20-1 to TRBJ1-5, with no clear D. The V gene lost 2 bases and the J gene lost 1 base, with 9 bases spanning the gap. CDR3 size: 14 residues. Germline V gene data show CDR1 as DFQATT and CDR2 as SNEGSKA (reference sequence). The CDR3 spells CSARTVLSNQPQHF. The CDR3 bases are TGCAGTGCTAGAACCGTTTTAAGCAATCAGCCCCAGCATTTT.

This clonotype was counted ten times or more. The rearrangement uses TRBV7-2 and TRBJ1-4; 9 bases line up with TRBD1. From germline, CDR1 is SGHTA and CDR2 FQGNSA. CDR3 size: 17 residues. Unmatched junction bases numbered 9, after V lost 2 bases and J lost 5 bases. CDR3 bases: TGTGCCAGCAGCTTAACAGGGGGCGCCCCCATCAATGAAAAACTGTTTTTT. Translating it yields CASSLTGGAPINEKLFF.

This clonotype was recorded many times. The CDR3 region has the DNA TGCAGTGCTAGAGGTCCCGGGCCGCGGGGGACTGAAGCTTTCTTT. It encodes CSARGPGPRGTEAFF. The rearrangement links TRBV20-1 to TRBJ1-1; D may be TRBD1 (5 bases). CDR3 length: 15 residues. Germline loops: CDR1 DFQATT, CDR2 SNEGSKA (reference sequence). Trimming shortened V by 1 base and J by 5 bases, and 17 bases separated the two germline ends.

In this sample, this clonotype turned up many times. V gene TRBV5-1 combines with J gene TRBJ2-2; TRBD1 agrees at 7 bases. J was trimmed by 6 bases and V by 7 bases; bases with no gene match: 6. Germline V CDR1 and CDR2: SGHRS, YFSETQ. The CDR3 loop spans 13 amino acids. In nucleotides, the CDR3 is TGCGCCAGCTCACAGGGGTTCGCCGGGGAGCTGTTTTTT. It translates to CASSQGFAGELFF.

This clonotype has only a few counts. This chain links TRBV4-2 with TRBJ2-3, with 11 bases fitting TRBD2. Losses at the gene ends were 4 bases for V and 6 bases for J; bases not matched to a gene: 15. The CDR3 sequence is 18 residues long. CDR1 is LGHNA, CDR2 YNFKEQ, per germline. The CDR3 here is CASSPTKAVAGGSDTQYF. CDR3 DNA sequence: TGTGCCAGCAGCCCGACAAAGGCCGTAGCGGGGGGGTCGGATACGCAGTATTTT.

This clonotype was detected ten times or more. The rearrangement uses TRBV4-3 and TRBJ2-5; no definite D call. This CDR3 has 15 residues. The V gene's germline CDR1 is LGHNA and CDR2 YSLEER. Between the trimmed V and J ends, which lost 4 bases and 7 bases, there was a span of 19 bases. The CDR3 DNA follows: TGCGCCAGCAGCCTCTACCCGGGTCCCCTACGGACCCAGTACTTC. Protein sequence: CASSLYPGPLRTQYF.

This clonotype has ten or more counts. J is TRBJ2-3 and V is TRBV3-1; D possibly matches TRBD1 or TRBD2 (6 bases each). With 4 bases removed from V and 2 bases from J, the gap between germline ends came to 13 bases. This CDR3 is built from 15 residues. The germline gives CDR1 LGHDT, CDR2 YNNKEL (reference sequence). The DNA for the CDR3 is TGTGCCAGCAGCCCCCGGGGGACATTCACAGATACGCAGTATTTT. It codes for CASSPRGTFTDTQYF.

This clonotype appeared many times. V and J are TRBV20-1 and TRBJ2-1; a weak D match, TRBD1 (6 bases). The CDR3 contains 13 residues. Germline values: CDR1 DFQATT, CDR2 SNEGSKA (reference sequence). Trimming removed 5 bases from V and 4 bases from J, with 12 bases in between. Written as DNA, the CDR3 is TGCAGTGCTCCAACAGGGATTTACAATGAGCAGTTCTTC. It yields the protein CSAPTGIYNEQFF.

The J gene is TRBJ1-1, the V gene TRBV20-1, with D unclear. The CDR3 has 13 amino acids. V was trimmed by 0 bases and J by 1 base, leaving 6 bases between them. CDR1 is DFQATT and CDR2 is SNEGSKA in the germline V gene (reference sequence). As DNA, the CDR3 is TGCAGTGCTAGAGAGTGGCGGAACACTGAAGCTTTCTTT. Its protein product is CSAREWRNTEAFF.

V and J are TRBV19 and TRBJ2-7; D is unresolved. Germline V CDR1 and CDR2: LNHDA, SQIVND (reference sequence). This CDR3 comprises 16 residues. With 0 bases removed from V and 7 bases from J, the gap between germline ends came to 19 bases. The chain's CDR3 is CASSIDEAGSTREQYF. CDR3 DNA sequence: TGTGCCAGTAGTATAGATGAGGCAGGATCAACTCGGGAGCAGTACTTC. Full variable domain (outside the CDR3, taken from reference TRBV19 and TRBJ2-7): DGGITQSPKYLFRKEGQNVTLSCEQNLNHDAMYWYRQDPGQGLRLIYYSQIVNDFQKGDIAEGYSVSREKKESFPLTVTSAQKNPTAFYLCASSIDEAGSTREQYFGPGTRLTVT.

The sample holds many counts of this clonotype. The chain joins TRBV5-6 to TRBJ1-5; the D gene is possibly TRBD1 (6 bases). Germline assignment: CDR1 SGHDT and CDR2 YYEEEE. The CDR3 sequence is 16 residues long. V dropped 0 bases and J dropped 5 bases, with 15 bases sitting between them. The CDR3 is CASSLGPDRGHQPQHF. DNA for the CDR3: TGTGCCAGCAGCTTGGGCCCGGACAGAGGCCATCAGCCCCAGCATTTT.

This sequence joins TRBV10-3 and TRBJ2-7; maybe TRBD1 (6 bases). Deletions cut 4 bases from V and 2 bases from J, with 9 bases between. Per the germline V gene, CDR1 is ENHRY and CDR2 is SYGVKD. The CDR3 is 13 amino acids. The CDR3, as DNA: TGTGCCATCAGTGCCGGACAGACCTACGAGCAGTACGTC. Amino acids: CAISAGQTYEQYV.

This clonotype has at least ten counts. This chain uses TRBV27 with TRBJ2-2; D unresolved. CDR1 and CDR2 (germline): MNHEY, SMNVEV (reference sequence). Deletions cut 0 bases from V and 1 base from J, with 3 bases between. The CDR3 is made up of 14 amino acids. The CDR3 here is CASSLSRNTGELFF. The CDR3 DNA reads TGTGCCAGCAGTTTATCCCGGAACACCGGGGAGCTGTTTTTT.

This clonotype appeared many times. The chain links TRBV10-3 to TRBJ2-3; possibly TRBD1 for D (6 bases). The germline V gene has CDR1 ENHRY and CDR2 SYGVKD. The V end lost 6 bases, the J end lost 0 bases, and 13 bases lay between the germline ends. The CDR3 extends over 15 amino acids. CDR3 in DNA: TGTGCCATCAGACCAGGGGCTAGGAGCACAGATACGCAGTATTTT. Protein: CAIRPGARSTDTQYF.

This sequence joins TRBV12-5 and TRBJ2-1; 7 bases align to TRBD1. J gave up 0 bases and V 6 bases, and 8 bases lay outside the gene matches. The CDR3 runs to 16 residues. Germline V gene sequence: CDR1 LGHNT, CDR2 FRNRAP. This CDR3 reads CASGMRSGGSYNEQFF. The CDR3 bases are TGTGCTAGTGGCATGCGCTCAGGGGGCTCCTACAATGAGCAGTTCTTC.

This clonotype was observed many times. This chain uses TRBV3-1 with TRBJ2-2, with a tentative D call TRBD1 (5 bases). V lost 0 bases and J 5 bases, leaving 13 bases between the germline ends. This CDR3 spans 16 amino acids. Germline V gives CDR1 LGHDT, CDR2 YNNKEL (reference sequence). Here the CDR3 DNA reads TGTGCCAGCAGCCAAGAAGGGGTTTTGTTTACCGGGGAGCTGTTTTTT. Its translation: CASSQEGVLFTGELFF.

This clonotype was observed at least ten times. The J gene is TRBJ1-1, the V gene TRBV14; D call uncertain. Trimming cost V 3 bases and J 0 bases, with 14 bases left between them. Germline V gene data show CDR1 as SGHDN and CDR2 as FVKESK. The CDR3 spans 16 residues. Here the CDR3 DNA reads TGTGCCAGCAGCCACCTCAACAGCGGTATGAACACTGAAGCTTTCTTT. The encoded protein is CASSHLNSGMNTEAFF.

Many counts were recorded for this clonotype. J is TRBJ2-2 and V is TRBV7-2, with 10 bases matching TRBD2. This CDR3 spans 18 amino acids. With V trimmed by 5 bases and J by 1 base, 10 bases remained unmatched. Germline V gene lookup returns CDR1 SGHTA and CDR2 FQGNSA. The CDR3 region is CASSRALAGDWNTGELFF. Here the CDR3 DNA reads TGTGCCAGCAGCAGGGCGCTAGCGGGAGATTGGAACACCGGGGAGCTGTTTTTT.

Many counts were recorded for this clonotype. DNA for the CDR3: TGTGCCACCAGTGGATCCTACAGAGAGACCCAGTACTTC. Translated: CATSGSYRETQYF. J is TRBJ2-5 and V is TRBV24-1; D is uncertain. The CDR3 runs 13 residues. Germline V gene lookup returns CDR1 KGHDR and CDR2 SFDVKD. V gave up 5 bases and J gave up 4 bases, with 10 bases separating them.

This clonotype was seen ten or more times. The chain has TRBV6-5 and TRBJ2-6; D remains unclear. Trimming shortened V by 6 bases and J by 4 bases, and 13 bases separated the two germline ends. CDR1 is MNHEY and CDR2 is SVGAGI in the germline V gene. The CDR3 spans 15 residues. DNA of the CDR3: TGTGCCAGCAGAGTCCCGGTAGGAGGGGCCAACGTCCTGACTTTC. It translates to CASRVPVGGANVLTF.

A note on this clonotype: This clone may be a read error of a much larger clone one base away. The chain employs TRBV12-3 or TRBV12-4 and TRBJ2-1; no clear D gene. Trimming left V 3 bases short and J 3 bases short, with 15 bases between. There are 16 residues in the CDR3. CDR3: CASSFFGPPYYNEQFF. Here the CDR3 DNA reads TGTGCCAGCAGTTTTTTCGGGCCGCCCTACTACAATGAGCAGTTCTTC.